This TCR beta chain was observed in a study of cytomegalovirus exposure and HLA in healthy donors. Findings and limits, study-wide: A later examination showed that TCR association rates differed by HLA locus, with DRB1 most and HLA-C fewest. Under in vitro conditions, three CMV-associated chains were confirmed as specific for CMV antigens. There were several of the most significant clusters that appeared linked to common viral pathogens in a later analysis.

Primers included in the PCR were 60 Vbeta and 13 Jbeta primers. Sequenced by immunoSEQ multiplex PCR; TCRdb stores in-frame clones only, minus some. The data hold roughly 88,000 clones, with approximately 80% observed a single time. The V segment lost 5 bases and the J segment 3 bases; nucleotides outside the gene matches: 21. CDR3 size: 20 residues. CDR1 is PRHDT and CDR2 is FYEKMQ in the germline V gene (reference sequence). This clone was seen more than once but under ten times. Its target is not known. It was healthy bone marrow donors who served as donors. This TCR was sampled from a man aged 30-40 years in good health and CMV-seropositive. Sample: PBMCs. The rearrangement links TRBV13 to TRBJ1-2; TRBD1 agrees at 10 bases. The CDR3 DNA reads TGTGCCAGCAGCGCCACCGGGACAGGGGCCGGCGGCTTCCATTACTATGGCTACACCTTC. Its translation is CASSATGTGAGGFHYYGYTF.